Reported below is one T cell receptor beta chain. This sample is part of a study of blood T cell repertoires in COVID-19. This CDR3 spans 13 amino acids. Trimming at V came to 4 bases and at J to 5 bases, leaving 6 bases not matched to a gene. CDR1 and CDR2 from the germline V gene are SQVTM and ANQGSEA. Repertoires were generated with immunoSEQ multiplex PCR, while TCRdb's copy carries only in-frame clones and drops some. The repertoire holds 45,000 to 65,000 clones, with about 91% as singletons. V and J are TRBV29-1 and TRBJ2-5; 8 nucleotides line up with TRBD1. Sequencing was carried out using peripheral blood. This TCR derives from a man in his fifties or sixties with active COVID-19. The CDR3 region is CSVGQGASETQYF. CDR3 nucleotides: TGCAGCGTTGGGCAGGGGGCGTCGGAGACCCAGTACTTC.